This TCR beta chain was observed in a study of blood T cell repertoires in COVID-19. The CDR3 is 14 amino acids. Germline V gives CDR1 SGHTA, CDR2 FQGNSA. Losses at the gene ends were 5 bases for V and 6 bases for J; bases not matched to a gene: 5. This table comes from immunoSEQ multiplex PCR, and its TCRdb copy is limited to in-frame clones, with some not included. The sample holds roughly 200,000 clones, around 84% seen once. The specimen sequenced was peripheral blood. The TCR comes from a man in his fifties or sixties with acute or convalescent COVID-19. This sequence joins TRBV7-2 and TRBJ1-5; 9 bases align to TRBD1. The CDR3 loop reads CASSATGGGQPQHF. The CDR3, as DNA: TGTGCCAGCAGCGCAACAGGGGGCGGTCAGCCCCAGCATTTT.